The 13 T cell receptor beta chains listed next were all sequenced from one sample in a study of breast tumors, draining lymph nodes, adjacent tissues. The lymph nodes were axillary draining lymph nodes from breast cancer patients. TCRdb passed the multiplex PCR reads through MiXCR, listing each CDR3 protein once. Found here are 250,000 or so distinct CDR3 sequences, more than 30% of them singletons; the top ten hold 1.1%. Sequencing was done on a sample of axillary lymph node tissue. These receptor sequences come from a female donor with breast cancer. Some clones in this sample may be carry-over from other donors' samples.

This clonotype was seen many times. The genes are TRBV5-1 and TRBJ2-1; D not resolved. There are 12 residues in the CDR3. With 2 bases removed from V and 3 bases from J, the gap between germline ends came to 3 bases. Germline values: CDR1 SGHRS, CDR2 YFSETQ. The CDR3 loop is CASSLYYNEQFF. The CDR3 nucleotides are TGCGCCAGCAGCTTATACTACAATGAGCAGTTCTTC.

As concerns this clonotype: A read error may explain this, as a much larger clone is one base away. The V gene is TRBV19, the J gene TRBJ2-6, with 11 positions matching TRBD2. CDR1 and CDR2 (germline): LNHDA, SQIVND (reference sequence). The CDR3 is 20 residues long. DNA of the CDR3: TGTGCCAGTAGTATTCGGCGACTAGCGGGGTCCAGCTCTGGGGCCACCGTCCTGACTTTC. As protein: CASSIRRLAGSSSGATVLTF.

This clonotype was detected only a few times. The chain employs TRBV6-1 and TRBJ2-3, with 15 nucleotides matching TRBD2. This CDR3 region has 17 residues. The germline gives CDR1 MNHNS, CDR2 SASEGT. V was pared by 2 bases and J by 4 bases, with 4 bases of the junction left unmatched. The CDR3 sequence is CASSEWTSGRVADTQYF. CDR3 coding DNA: TGTGCCAGCAGTGAATGGACTAGCGGGAGGGTGGCAGATACGCAGTATTTT.

About this clonotype itself: A much larger clone lies a single base off, so this may be a read error. This chain links TRBV5-5 with TRBJ2-2, with 10 bases that match TRBD1. CDR1 and CDR2 from the germline V gene are SGHKS and YYEKEE (reference sequence). This CDR3 spans 19 amino acids. Germline trimming cut 3 bases from V and 2 bases from J; bases unmatched to any gene: 13. This CDR3 is CASSSLLPGTGDNTGELFF. In DNA form, the CDR3 reads TGTGCCAGCAGCTCTCTGCTCCCAGGGACAGGGGATAACACCGGGGAGCTGTTTTTT.

The V call is TRBV28, the J call TRBJ1-2; D is unresolved. V lost 6 bases, J lost 4 bases, and 12 bases lay in between. Looked up from germline, CDR1 is MDHEN and CDR2 is SYDVKM. The CDR3 consists of 13 residues. CDR3 amino acids: CASSPPRAYGYTF. DNA for the CDR3: TGTGCCAGCAGCCCCCCCCGGGCCTATGGCTACACCTTC.

The gene calls are TRBV15 and TRBJ2-5; tentative D call: TRBD2 (6 bases). Germline V lookup: CDR1 LNHNV, CDR2 YYDKDF (reference sequence). The ends were cut back, 3 bases at V and 5 bases at J, with 16 bases in the middle. CDR3 length equals 15 residues. The CDR3 DNA reads TGTGCCACCAGCAGCTTAGCGCGGGGTTCGGAGACCCAGTACTTC. Encoded protein: CATSSLARGSETQYF.

This clonotype was found a few times. The V gene is TRBV6-7, the J gene TRBJ2-1, with a possible D match to TRBD2 (6 bases). TRBV6-7 is given ORF status, its function remaining uncertain. This CDR3 contains 16 residues. V gave up 1 base and J gave up 0 bases, with 10 bases separating them. The CDR3 loop reads CASSYWRDGSYNEQFF. DNA of the CDR3: TGTGCCAGCAGTTACTGGCGGGACGGCTCCTACAATGAGCAGTTCTTC.

This clonotype was seen just once. The chain employs TRBV6-5 and TRBJ2-5, with 7 bases aligning to TRBD2. CDR1 MNHEY and CDR2 SVGAGI come from the germline V gene. The junction had 7 bases not matched to a gene; V was cut back by 0 bases and J by 6 bases. There are 15 residues in the CDR3. CDR3 DNA: TGTGCCAGCAGTTACTCAGGCGGGCGGGGGAAGACCCAGTACTTC. Translating gives CASSYSGGRGKTQYF.

This clonotype was counted at least ten times. The chain carries TRBV20-1 and TRBJ2-7, with TRBD2 identical over 8 bases. From germline, CDR1 is DFQATT and CDR2 SNEGSKA (reference sequence). V was pared by 5 bases and J by 2 bases, with 5 bases of the junction left unmatched. CDR3 length: 13 amino acids. The CDR3 coding sequence is TGCAGTGCTGGGCTAGCGGGTACCTACGAGCAGTACTTC. This translates into CSAGLAGTYEQYF.

This clonotype turned up a few times. The chain has TRBV7-3 and TRBJ2-3, with TRBD1 identical over 8 bases. The germline V gene has CDR1 SGHTA and CDR2 FQGTGA. Trimming cost V 4 bases and J 5 bases; bases outside gene matches: 8. The CDR3 has 15 residues. The CDR3 sequence: CASSSLAGGKDTQYF. The CDR3 coding sequence is TGTGCCAGCAGCTCTCTGGCAGGGGGCAAAGATACGCAGTATTTT.

This rearrangement joins TRBV19 to TRBJ1-5, with a possible D match to TRBD1 (5 bases). V gave up 5 bases and J gave up 10 bases, with 12 bases separating them. The CDR3 contains 12 residues. From germline, CDR1 is LNHDA and CDR2 SQIVND (reference sequence). In DNA, the CDR3 is TGTGCCAGTAGTCGTACAGGTAGTCCCCAGCATTTT. Its protein is CASSRTGSPQHF.

Of note for this clonotype: One end of the junction fails to match germline, which may point to a read error. This sequence joins TRBV5-1 and TRBJ2-7; TRBD1 might be the D (5 bases). Germline CDR1 reads SGHRS; CDR2 reads YFSETQ. The length of the CDR3 is 14 residues. The CDR3 coding sequence is TGCGCCAGCAGCAGGGGCAGCTCGGTGGACGAGCGGTACTTC. This encodes CASSRGSSVDERYF. Drawing the rest from reference TRBV5-1 and TRBJ2-7, the complete variable domain is KAGVTQTPRYLIKTRGQQVTLSCSPISGHRSVSWYQQTPGQGLQFLFEYFSETQRNKGNFPGRFSGRQFSNSRSEMNVSTLELGDSALYLCASSRGSSVDERYFGPGTRLTVT.

The chain employs TRBV27 and TRBJ2-1; 10 bases map to TRBD2. Unmatched junction bases numbered 9, after V lost 6 bases and J lost 7 bases. The length of the CDR3 is 15 residues. The germline V gene encodes CDR1 MNHEY and CDR2 SMNVEV (reference sequence). CDR3 nucleotides: TGTGCCAGCAGCACACTAGCGGGGTTAAGGAATGAGCAGTTCTTC. This sequence encodes CASSTLAGLRNEQFF.